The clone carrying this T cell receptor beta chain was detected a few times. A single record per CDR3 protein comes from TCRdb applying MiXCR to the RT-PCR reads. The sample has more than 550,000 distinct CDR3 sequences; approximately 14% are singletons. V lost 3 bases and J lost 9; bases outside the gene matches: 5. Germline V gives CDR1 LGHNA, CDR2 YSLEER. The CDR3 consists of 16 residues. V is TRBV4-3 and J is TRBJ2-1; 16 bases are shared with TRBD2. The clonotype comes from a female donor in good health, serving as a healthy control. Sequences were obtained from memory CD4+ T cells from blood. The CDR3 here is CASSQLGLAGGGEQFF. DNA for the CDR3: TGCGCCAGCAGCCAGTTGGGACTAGCGGGAGGGGGTGAGCAGTTCTTC.